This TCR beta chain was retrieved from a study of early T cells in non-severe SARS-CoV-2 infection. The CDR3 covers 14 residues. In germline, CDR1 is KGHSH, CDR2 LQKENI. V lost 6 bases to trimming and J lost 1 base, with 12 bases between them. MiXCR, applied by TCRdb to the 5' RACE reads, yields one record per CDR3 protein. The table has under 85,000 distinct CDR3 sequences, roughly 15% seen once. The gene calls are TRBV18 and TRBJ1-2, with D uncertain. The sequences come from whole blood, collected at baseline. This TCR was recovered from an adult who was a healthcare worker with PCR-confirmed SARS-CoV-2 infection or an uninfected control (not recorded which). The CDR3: CASSLYTDNYGYTF. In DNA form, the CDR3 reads TGTGCCAGCTCGCTCTACACAGATAACTATGGCTACACCTTC.